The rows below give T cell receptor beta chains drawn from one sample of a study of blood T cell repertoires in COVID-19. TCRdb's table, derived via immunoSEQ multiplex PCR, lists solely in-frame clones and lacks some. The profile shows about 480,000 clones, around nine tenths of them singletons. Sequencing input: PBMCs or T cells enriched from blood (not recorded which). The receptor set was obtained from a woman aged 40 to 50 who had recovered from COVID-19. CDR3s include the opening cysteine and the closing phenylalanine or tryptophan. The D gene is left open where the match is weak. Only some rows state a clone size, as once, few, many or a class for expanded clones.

CDR3: CASSLEAEGRYQPQHF
DNA: TGTGCCAGCAGCTTAGAGGCCGAGGGCAGATATCAGCCCCAGCATTTT
D: NA
size: NA
length: 16
V: TRBV7-6
J: TRBJ1-5

CDR3: CAISGVGHTEAFF
DNA: TGTGCCATCAGTGGGGTGGGGCACACTGAAGCTTTCTTT
D: NA
size: NA
length: 13
V: TRBV10-3
J: TRBJ1-1

CDR3: CASSQDRGYGANVLTF
DNA: TGTGCCAGCAGCCAAGATCGGGGGTATGGGGCCAACGTCCTGACTTTC
D: NA
size: NA
length: 16
V: TRBV3-1/TRBV3-2
J: TRBJ2-6

CDR3: CASSLYTDTQYF
DNA: TGCGCCAGCAGCCTATACACAGATACGCAGTATTTT
D: NA
size: NA
length: 12
V: TRBV5-1
J: TRBJ2-3

CDR3: CASSLTGDKYEQYF
DNA: TGTGCCAGCAGCTTGACAGGGGATAAGTACGAGCAGTACTTC
D: TRBD1
size: NA
length: 14
V: TRBV5-8
J: TRBJ2-7

CDR3: CASSFSGGLAGGPEQYF
DNA: TGTGCCAGCAGCTTTAGCGGAGGGCTAGCGGGAGGGCCCGAGCAGTACTTC
D: TRBD2
size: NA
length: 17
V: TRBV7-2
J: TRBJ2-7

CDR3: CASSILAGGTDTQYF
DNA: TGTGCCAGCAGCATACTAGCGGGAGGCACAGATACGCAGTATTTT
D: TRBD2
size: NA
length: 15
V: TRBV3-1/TRBV3-2
J: TRBJ2-3

CDR3: CASSVGGRLDTDTQYF
DNA: TGTGCCAGCAGCGTAGGGGGGAGGCTAGACACAGATACGCAGTATTTT
D: NA
size: NA
length: 16
V: TRBV9
J: TRBJ2-3

CDR3: CASSLLAGDTQYF
DNA: TGTGCCAGCAGCTTACTAGCAGGAGATACGCAGTATTTT
D: NA
size: NA
length: 13
V: TRBV7-6
J: TRBJ2-3

CDR3: CASSELTDTQYF
DNA: TGTGCCAGCAGTGAACTAACAGATACGCAGTATTTT
D: NA
size: NA
length: 12
V: TRBV6-1
J: TRBJ2-3

CDR3: CASSLLGEFSYGYTF
DNA: TGTGCCAGCAGCCTGCTAGGGGAATTTTCCTATGGCTACACCTTC
D: NA
size: NA
length: 15
V: TRBV4-2
J: TRBJ1-2

CDR3: CASSYPGRASYEQYF
DNA: TGTGCCAGCAGTTACCCCGGCAGGGCGAGCTACGAGCAGTACTTC
D: NA
size: few
length: 15
V: TRBV6-5
J: TRBJ2-7

CDR3: CASRAGNSYEQYF
DNA: TGTGCCAGCAGAGCGGGAAACTCCTACGAGCAGTACTTC
D: TRBD2
size: few
length: 13
V: TRBV6-6
J: TRBJ2-7

CDR3: CASSLVVSGNPGTQYF
DNA: TGTGCCAGCAGCTTAGTGGTTAGCGGGAACCCCGGTACGCAGTATTTT
D: TRBD2
size: NA
length: 16
V: TRBV11-2
J: TRBJ2-3

CDR3: CASSLAGGRGPGYF
DNA: TGTGCCAGCAGCTTGGCAGGGGGCAGGGGGCCCGGGTACTTC
D: TRBD1
size: NA
length: 14
V: TRBV5-5
J: TRBJ2-7

CDR3: CASSLGAAGGQPQHF
DNA: TGTGCCAGCAGCTTAGGGGCGGCAGGGGGCCAGCCCCAGCATTTT
D: TRBD1
size: once
length: 15
V: TRBV11-2
J: TRBJ1-5

CDR3: CASSLAPLAAYNEQFF
DNA: TGTGCCAGCAGCTTGGCCCCTCTAGCGGCCTACAATGAGCAGTTCTTC
D: TRBD2
size: NA
length: 16
V: TRBV5-5
J: TRBJ2-1

CDR3: CASSSSGKVGDTQYF
DNA: TGTGCCAGCAGTTCTAGCGGGAAGGTCGGAGATACGCAGTATTTT
D: TRBD2
size: NA
length: 15
V: TRBV28
J: TRBJ2-3

CDR3: CASSSDRGAANEKLFF
DNA: TGCGCCAGCAGCTCAGACAGGGGAGCGGCTAATGAAAAACTGTTTTTT
D: TRBD1
size: once
length: 16
V: TRBV5-1
J: TRBJ1-4

CDR3: CASIETGDHTEAFF
DNA: TGTGCCAGTATCGAGACAGGGGATCACACTGAAGCTTTCTTT
D: TRBD1
size: NA
length: 14
V: TRBV19
J: TRBJ1-1

CDR3: CASSLGLAGTSYEQYF
DNA: TGTGCCAGCAGCTTGGGACTAGCGGGGACCTCCTACGAGCAGTACTTC
D: TRBD2
size: NA
length: 16
V: TRBV7-2
J: TRBJ2-7

CDR3: CSVFSLGETQYF
DNA: TGCAGCGTTTTCTCGCTCGGGGAGACCCAGTACTTC
D: NA
size: few
length: 12
V: TRBV29-1
J: TRBJ2-5

CDR3: CAISQDTGEKLFF
DNA: TGTGCCATCAGTCAAGACACTGGTGAAAAACTGTTTTTT
D: NA
size: NA
length: 13
V: TRBV10-3
J: TRBJ1-4

CDR3: CASSPQRASSTDTQYF
DNA: TGTGCCAGCAGCCCCCAGAGGGCCTCTAGCACAGATACGCAGTATTTT
D: NA
size: NA
length: 16
V: TRBV11-2
J: TRBJ2-3

CDR3: CASSDPGDHNQPQHF
DNA: TGTGCCAGCAGTGATCCAGGGGACCACAATCAGCCCCAGCATTTT
D: NA
size: NA
length: 15
V: TRBV25-1
J: TRBJ1-5

CDR3: CASSPTVESYEQYF
DNA: TGTGCCAGTAGTCCGACAGTTGAGTCCTACGAGCAGTACTTC
D: NA
size: NA
length: 14
V: TRBV19
J: TRBJ2-7

CDR3: CASSSTLPGGSGNTIYF
DNA: TGTGCCAGCAGCTCCACCCTACCAGGGGGCTCTGGAAACACCATATATTTT
D: TRBD1
size: NA
length: 17
V: TRBV9
J: TRBJ1-3

CDR3: CASSMGQGIYEQYF
DNA: TGTGCCAGTAGTATGGGACAGGGAATTTACGAGCAGTACTTC
D: TRBD1
size: NA
length: 14
V: TRBV19
J: TRBJ2-7

CDR3: CASSSGQVRELAEAFF
DNA: TGTGCCAGCAGCTCGGGACAGGTTAGGGAATTGGCTGAAGCTTTCTTT
D: TRBD1
size: NA
length: 16
V: TRBV5-4
J: TRBJ1-1

CDR3: CASSRGTANTEAFF
DNA: TGTGCCAGCAGCCGCGGGACGGCGAACACTGAAGCTTTCTTT
D: NA
size: NA
length: 14
V: TRBV3-1/TRBV3-2
J: TRBJ1-1

CDR3: CASSQSRGHGKLFF
DNA: TGTGCCAGCAGTCAAAGCAGGGGGCACGGAAAACTGTTTTTT
D: TRBD1
size: NA
length: 14
V: TRBV7-9
J: TRBJ1-4

CDR3: CASSSDRKLSHLRRGYTF
DNA: TGTGCCAGCAGCTCGGACAGGAAACTCTCACACCTGAGAAGGGGCTACACCTTC
D: TRBD1
size: NA
length: 18
V: TRBV28
J: TRBJ1-2

CDR3: CASRGTGGPLNEAFF
DNA: TGTGCCAGCAGAGGAACAGGGGGCCCCCTCAATGAAGCTTTCTTT
D: TRBD1
size: NA
length: 15
V: TRBV6-4
J: TRBJ1-1

CDR3: CASSLLTGDNSPLHF
DNA: TGTGCCAGCAGCTTACTGACAGGGGATAATTCACCCCTCCACTTT
D: TRBD1
size: NA
length: 15
V: TRBV7-2
J: TRBJ1-6

CDR3: CASSYGTGSLEQYF
DNA: TGTGCCAGCAGTTACGGGACAGGGTCCCTCGAGCAGTACTTC
D: TRBD1
size: NA
length: 14
V: TRBV6-5
J: TRBJ2-7

CDR3: CASSKKDRVAGANVLTF
DNA: TGTGCCAGCTCAAAGAAGGACAGGGTGGCGGGGGCCAACGTCCTGACTTTC
D: TRBD1
size: once
length: 17
V: TRBV18
J: TRBJ2-6

CDR3: CASSYTGTGNTEAFF
DNA: TGTGCCAGCTCATATACAGGAACGGGGAACACTGAAGCTTTCTTT
D: NA
size: NA
length: 15
V: TRBV18
J: TRBJ1-1

CDR3: CASSYRAKNIQYF
DNA: TGTGCCAGCAGTTACAGAGCCAAAAACATTCAGTACTTC
D: NA
size: NA
length: 13
V: TRBV12-3/TRBV12-4
J: TRBJ2-4

CDR3: CASSESMTGAMNTEAFF
DNA: TGTGCCAGCAGTGAATCTATGACAGGGGCTATGAACACTGAAGCTTTCTTT
D: TRBD1
size: NA
length: 17
V: TRBV6-1
J: TRBJ1-1

CDR3: CASSIGADRNSPLHF
DNA: TGTGCCAGTAGTATTGGGGCAGATCGAAATTCACCCCTCCACTTT
D: NA
size: NA
length: 15
V: TRBV19
J: TRBJ1-6

CDR3: CASSKSQGGETQYF
DNA: TGTGCCAGCAGTAAATCCCAGGGAGGAGAGACCCAGTACTTC
D: NA
size: once
length: 14
V: TRBV25-1
J: TRBJ2-5

CDR3: CASSLLGANQETQYF
DNA: TGTGCCAGCAGTCTATTAGGGGCAAACCAAGAGACCCAGTACTTC
D: NA
size: NA
length: 15
V: TRBV16
J: TRBJ2-5

CDR3: CASSPGGWNGYTF
DNA: TGTGCCAGCAGCCCGGGGGGGTGGAATGGCTACACCTTC
D: NA
size: NA
length: 13
V: TRBV7-2
J: TRBJ1-2